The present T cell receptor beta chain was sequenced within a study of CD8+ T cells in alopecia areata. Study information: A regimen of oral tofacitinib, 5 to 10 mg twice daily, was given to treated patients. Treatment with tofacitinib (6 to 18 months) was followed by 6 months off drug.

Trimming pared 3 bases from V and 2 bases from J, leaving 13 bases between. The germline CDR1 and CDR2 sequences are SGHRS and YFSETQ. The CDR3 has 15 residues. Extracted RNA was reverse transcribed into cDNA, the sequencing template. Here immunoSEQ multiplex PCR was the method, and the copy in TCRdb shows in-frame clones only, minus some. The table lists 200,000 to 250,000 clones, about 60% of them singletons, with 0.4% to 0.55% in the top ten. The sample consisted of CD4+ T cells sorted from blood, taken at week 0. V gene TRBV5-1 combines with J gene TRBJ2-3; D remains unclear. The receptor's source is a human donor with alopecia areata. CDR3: CASSYLSPDTDTQYF. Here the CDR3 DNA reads TGCGCCAGCAGCTACCTCTCGCCTGACACAGATACGCAGTATTTT.